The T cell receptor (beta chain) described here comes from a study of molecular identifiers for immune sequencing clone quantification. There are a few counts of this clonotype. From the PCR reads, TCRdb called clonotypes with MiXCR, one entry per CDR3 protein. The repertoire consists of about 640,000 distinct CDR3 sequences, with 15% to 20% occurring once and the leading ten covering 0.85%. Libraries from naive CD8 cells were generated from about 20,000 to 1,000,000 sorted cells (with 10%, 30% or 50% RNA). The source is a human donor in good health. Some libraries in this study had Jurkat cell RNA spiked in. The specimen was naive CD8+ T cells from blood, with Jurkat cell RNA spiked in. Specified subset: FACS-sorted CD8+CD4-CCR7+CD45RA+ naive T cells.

This CDR3 reads CASSPQGRGYTF. The CDR3 coding sequence is TGTGCCAGCAGCCCCCAGGGTCGCGGCTACACCTTC. The gene calls are TRBV7-9 and TRBJ1-2, with D possibly TRBD1 on 5 matching bases. This CDR3 contains 12 residues. CDR1 is SEHNR and CDR2 is FQNEAQ in the germline V gene (reference sequence). V lost 5 bases and J 8 bases, leaving 12 bases between the germline ends. Combining the CDR3 with reference TRBV7-9 and TRBJ1-2 gives the whole variable domain DTGVSQNPRHKITKRGQNVTFRCDPISEHNRLYWYRQTLGQGPEFLTYFQNEAQLEKSRLLSDRFSAERPKGSFSTLEIQRTEQGDSAMYLCASSPQGRGYTFGSGTRLTVV.